This T cell receptor beta chain derives from a study of human T cells and chemical hapten exposure. In the study overall: In the roughly 25-week study, patients were dosed weekly with diphenylcyclopropenone on the scalp throughout.

Using its own MiXCR run on the RACE reads, TCRdb lists one record per CDR3 protein. The sample has approximately 120,000 distinct CDR3 sequences, 9% to 9.5% seen once. As to time point: patch test 2, 6 weeks after DPC sensitization. Treatment defined: therapeutic diphenylcyclopropenone sensitization with weekly scalp DPC. CDR3 length equals 17 residues. The germline CDR1 and CDR2 sequences are MNHEY and SVGAGI. J was trimmed by 0 bases and V by 5 bases; bases with no gene match: 9. The sequence was obtained from a woman aged 40 to 50 with alopecia areata. Some clones in this sample may be carry-over from other donors' samples. V is TRBV6-5 and J is TRBJ1-4, with TRBD1 matching over 7 bases. This material consisted of whole blood, taken in connection with sensitization to the hapten diphenylcyclopropenone (DPC). The CDR3 here is CASSTGQAGPTNEKLFF. In nucleotides, the CDR3 is TGTGCCAGCAGTACCGGACAGGCGGGCCCAACTAATGAAAAACTGTTTTTT.